These 15 T cell receptor beta chains originate from one sample sequenced in a study of blood T cell repertoires in COVID-19 (dated by TCRdb to about 2020). Library construction relied on the immunoSEQ multiplex PCR assay. TCRdb mirrors the immuneACCESS table, restricted to in-frame sequences. Some clones are absent from its copies; in checked studies, under half trace to an unresolved V gene, and the reason for the others is unknown. This sample gives about 40,000 clones in total; around 81% of them show up just once. The top ten clones comprise 4.5% to 6% of the sample. What was sequenced was peripheral blood. The receptor source for this set is a man aged 50-60 years with active COVID-19.

This rearrangement joins TRBV18 to TRBJ1-1; 7 bases are a match to TRBD1. This CDR3 has 14 amino acids. Losses at the gene ends were 3 bases for V and 5 bases for J; bases not matched to a gene: 6. Per the germline V gene, CDR1 is KGHSH and CDR2 is LQKENI. The DNA for the CDR3 is TGTGCCAGCTCACCTACCCCAGGGGGAACTGAAGCTTTCTTT. It yields the protein CASSPTPGGTEAFF. Supplemented by reference TRBV18 and TRBJ1-1, the full variable domain reads NAGVMQNPRHLVRRRGQEARLRCSPMKGHSHVYWYRQLPEEGLKFMVYLQKENIIDESGMPKERFSAEFPKEGPSILRIQQVVRGDSAAYFCASSPTPGGTEAFFGQGTRLTVV.

The chain couples TRBV27 to TRBJ2-4, with D uncertain. Germline V gene sequence: CDR1 MNHEY, CDR2 SMNVEV (reference sequence). CDR3 size: 12 residues. Trimming took 5 bases from V and 1 from J, leaving 3 bases between them. The chain's CDR3 is CASSSAKNIQYF. The CDR3 nucleotides are TGTGCCAGCAGTAGCGCCAAAAACATTCAGTACTTC.

The chain carries TRBV5-5 and TRBJ2-2; 8 nucleotides agree with TRBD1. Germline lookup yields CDR1 SGHKS and CDR2 YYEKEE (reference sequence). CDR3 length: 15 residues. The V gene end was trimmed by 4 bases and the J gene end by 3 bases; junction bases not matched to a gene: 5. The CDR3 bases are TGTGCCAGCAGCGTGGACAGGGTGGACACCGGGGAGCTGTTTTTT. Encoded protein: CASSVDRVDTGELFF.

This clone was observed a handful of times. The chain has TRBV19 and TRBJ2-6; D might be TRBD1 (5 bases). The V end lost 6 bases, the J end lost 3 bases, and 12 bases lay between the germline ends. Germline V gene sequence: CDR1 LNHDA, CDR2 SQIVND (reference sequence). The CDR3 is 15 amino acids. CDR3: CASRRQWYGANVLTF. CDR3 sequence (DNA): TGTGCCAGTAGGCGACAGTGGTATGGGGCCAACGTCCTGACTTTC.

The V and J genes are TRBV7-2 and TRBJ2-7, with 8 bases lining up with TRBD2. There are 17 residues in the CDR3. CDR1 and CDR2 from the germline V gene are SGHTA and FQGNSA. The junction had 9 bases not matched to a gene; V was cut back by 2 bases and J by 0 bases. The CDR3 region is CASSLLPPGGSSYEQYF. CDR3 DNA sequence: TGTGCCAGCAGCTTACTTCCCCCGGGAGGGAGCTCCTACGAGCAGTACTTC.

This sequence joins TRBV19 and TRBJ1-5; 7 bases fit TRBD1. Germline V CDR1 and CDR2: LNHDA, SQIVND (reference sequence). This CDR3 has 15 residues. Germline trimming cut 7 bases from V and 4 bases from J; bases unmatched to any gene: 10. CDR3 residues: CASTAGTARNQPQHF. Here the CDR3 DNA reads TGTGCCAGTACCGCCGGGACAGCTAGAAATCAGCCCCAGCATTTT. The whole variable domain, remainder taken from reference TRBV19 and TRBJ1-5, is DGGITQSPKYLFRKEGQNVTLSCEQNLNHDAMYWYRQDPGQGLRLIYYSQIVNDFQKGDIAEGYSVSREKKESFPLTVTSAQKNPTAFYLCASTAGTARNQPQHFGDGTRLSIL.

The chain joins TRBV3-1 (or the pseudogene TRBV3-2) to TRBJ1-6; D perhaps matches TRBD1 (5 bases). V shed 1 base and J shed 12 bases, with 13 bases lying between them. The CDR3 covers 14 residues. Germline V gene data show CDR1 as LGHDT and CDR2 as YNNKEL (reference sequence). CDR3 DNA: TGTGCCAGCAGCCAAGGTGTGCAGGGTTTACCCCTCCACTTT. It yields the protein CASSQGVQGLPLHF.

The chain uses TRBV7-9 and TRBJ2-2; tentative D call: TRBD2 (7 bases). The CDR3 has 15 amino acids. Germline lookup yields CDR1 SEHNR and CDR2 FQNEAQ (reference sequence). V was cut by 3 bases and J by 5 bases, with 13 bases left in between. CDR3: CASSLGGLRTGELFF. CDR3 nucleotide sequence: TGTGCCAGCAGCTTGGGGGGGCTTCGGACCGGGGAGCTGTTTTTT.

The chain joins TRBV30 to TRBJ2-7, with a possible D match to TRBD1 (6 bases). Trimming took 1 base from V and 7 from J, leaving 11 bases between them. The CDR3 sequence is 12 residues long. The germline V gene has CDR1 GTSNPN and CDR2 SVGIG (reference sequence). The chain's CDR3 is CAWSGGRREQYF. In DNA form, the CDR3 reads TGTGCCTGGAGTGGGGGGCGCAGGGAGCAGTACTTC.

This sequence joins TRBV5-6 and TRBJ1-4, with D possibly TRBD1 on 6 matching bases. The V gene's germline CDR1 is SGHDT and CDR2 YYEEEE. V was pared by 2 bases and J by 8 bases, with 13 bases between. There are 14 residues in the CDR3. Written as DNA, the CDR3 is TGTGCCAGCAGCTTAAGGGACATTCGCGAAAAACTGTTTTTT. This gives the protein CASSLRDIREKLFF.

V gene TRBV14 combines with J gene TRBJ2-1, with 8 positions matching TRBD2. J gave up 9 bases and V 5 bases, and 9 bases lay outside the gene matches. This CDR3 has 14 residues. Germline values: CDR1 SGHDN, CDR2 FVKESK. The CDR3 region has the DNA TGTGCCAGCAGCGACGGGACTAGTTATTCTGAGCAGTTCTTC. It specifies CASSDGTSYSEQFF.

V and J are TRBV2 and TRBJ2-3, with 7 bases identical to TRBD2. The CDR3 extends over 13 amino acids. J lost 5 bases, V lost 6 bases, and 5 bases had no gene match. The germline V gene encodes CDR1 SNHLY and CDR2 FYNNEI. CDR3 nucleotide sequence: TGTGCCAGCAGAGCGGGATTCAAAGATACGCAGTATTTT. It specifies CASRAGFKDTQYF. The full variable domain, rest sourced from reference TRBV2 and TRBJ2-3, is EPEVTQTPSHQVTQMGQEVILRCVPISNHLYFYWYRQILGQKVEFLVSFYNNEISEKSEIFDDQFSVERPDGSNFTLKIRSTKLEDSAMYFCASRAGFKDTQYFGPGTRLTVL.

The chain carries TRBV3-1 (or the pseudogene TRBV3-2) and TRBJ2-7, with 11 bases matching TRBD1. This CDR3 has 17 amino acids. The J segment lost 5 bases and the V segment lost 0 bases, leaving 9 bases of the junction unmatched. CDR1 LGHDT and CDR2 YNNKEL come from the germline V gene (reference sequence). CDR3 region: CASSQDEAGTGGDEQYF. Written as DNA, the CDR3 is TGTGCCAGCAGCCAAGACGAGGCCGGGACAGGGGGGGACGAGCAGTACTTC.

The CDR3 sequence is CASSLGGYEQYF. CDR3 coding DNA: TGTGCCAGCAGTCTCGGGGGCTACGAGCAGTACTTC. This chain connects TRBV2 to TRBJ2-7, with D tentatively TRBD2 (6 bases). CDR3 length: 12 residues. Trimming left V 5 bases short and J 3 bases short, with 8 bases between. The germline V gene encodes CDR1 SNHLY and CDR2 FYNNEI.

This rearrangement joins TRBV11-3 to TRBJ1-1, with a possible D match to TRBD1 (5 bases). Germline V gene lookup returns CDR1 SGHNT and CDR2 YENEEA. This CDR3 contains 17 residues. Trimming stripped 2 bases from V and 11 bases from J, with 27 bases between. The CDR3 nucleotides read TGTGCCAGCAGCTTAACACTCCTTGGGGCCAGGGCCTTTGAGGCTTTCTTT. Residues: CASSLTLLGARAFEAFF.